This TCR beta chain was profiled in a study of blood T cell repertoires in COVID-19. About the study: COVID-19 samples from acute and convalescent phases originated in the United States, Italy and Spain. PBMCs, B-cell-depleted T cells, or T cells were the source of the cDNA or gDNA that made up the material.

V lost 2 bases and J lost 6; bases outside the gene matches: 19. CDR3 size: 18 residues. Looked up from germline, CDR1 is SGHVS and CDR2 is FQNEAQ. In the source study's methods: Researchers report that nucleated cell counts were estimated from reference gene primer amplification. Only in-frame clones appear in the TCRdb table, and some are missing; sequencing was by immunoSEQ multiplex PCR. The V and J calls and clone size are taken from that table; D and trimming were inferred from the DNA. The profile shows tens of thousands of clones, 88% of them singletons. The chain joins TRBV7-8 to TRBJ2-7, with 7 bases matching TRBD2. The receptor was isolated from a man in his forties or fifties with acute or convalescent COVID-19. The sample consisted of peripheral blood. The chain's CDR3 is CASSLQSALAVGSGEQYF. The CDR3 DNA reads as TGTGCCAGCAGCTTACAGTCGGCCCTAGCGGTTGGATCTGGCGAGCAGTACTTC.